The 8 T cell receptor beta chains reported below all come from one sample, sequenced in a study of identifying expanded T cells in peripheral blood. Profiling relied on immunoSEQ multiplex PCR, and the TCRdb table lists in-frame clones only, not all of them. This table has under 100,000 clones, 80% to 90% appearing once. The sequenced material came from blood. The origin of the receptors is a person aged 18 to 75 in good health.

The CDR3 DNA reads as TGTGCCAGTAGCTCCTTGGGCGGGTCCGGCTCCTACAATGAGCAGTTCTTC. It specifies CASSSLGGSGSYNEQFF. The chain combines TRBV19 with TRBJ2-1, with a tentative D call TRBD2 (5 bases). Germline lookup yields CDR1 LNHDA and CDR2 SQIVND (reference sequence). The CDR3 length is 17 residues. Trimming pared 6 bases from V and 0 bases from J, leaving 18 bases between.

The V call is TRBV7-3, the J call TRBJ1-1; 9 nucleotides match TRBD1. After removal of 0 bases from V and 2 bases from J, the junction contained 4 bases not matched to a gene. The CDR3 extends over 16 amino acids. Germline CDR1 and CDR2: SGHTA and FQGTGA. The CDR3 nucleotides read TGTGCCAGCAGCTTAACAGGGGGACAGGGTAACACTGAAGCTTTCTTT. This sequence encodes CASSLTGGQGNTEAFF.

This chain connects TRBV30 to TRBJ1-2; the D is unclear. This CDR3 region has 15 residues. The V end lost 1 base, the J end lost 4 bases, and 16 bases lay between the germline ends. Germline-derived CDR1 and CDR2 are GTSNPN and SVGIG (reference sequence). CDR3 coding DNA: TGTGCCTGGAGTGATTATAGAAGGGAGGCCTATGGCTACACCTTC. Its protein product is CAWSDYRREAYGYTF.

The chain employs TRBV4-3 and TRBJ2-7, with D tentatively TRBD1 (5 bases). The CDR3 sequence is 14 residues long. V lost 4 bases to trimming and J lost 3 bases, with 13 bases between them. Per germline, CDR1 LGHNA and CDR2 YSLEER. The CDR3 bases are TGCGCCAGCAGCCTACTACAGGATAGCTACGAGCAGTACTTC. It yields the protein CASSLLQDSYEQYF.

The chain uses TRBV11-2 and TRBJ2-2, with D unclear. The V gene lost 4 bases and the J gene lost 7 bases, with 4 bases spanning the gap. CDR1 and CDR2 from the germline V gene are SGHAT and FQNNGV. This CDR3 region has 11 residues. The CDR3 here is CASSWGGELFF. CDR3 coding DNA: TGTGCCAGCAGCTGGGGCGGGGAGCTGTTTTTT. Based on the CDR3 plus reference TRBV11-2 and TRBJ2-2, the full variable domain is EAGVAQSPRYKIIEKRQSVAFWCNPISGHATLYWYQQILGQGPKLLIQFQNNGVVDDSQLPKDRFSAERLKGVDSTLKIQPAKLEDSAVYLCASSWGGELFFGEGSRLTVL.

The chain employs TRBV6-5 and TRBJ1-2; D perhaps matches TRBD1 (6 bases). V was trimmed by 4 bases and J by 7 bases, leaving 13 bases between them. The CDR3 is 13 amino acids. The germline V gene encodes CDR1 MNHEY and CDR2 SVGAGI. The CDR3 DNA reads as TGTGCCAGCAGTTTCCAGGGGAGGGTTGGCTACACCTTC. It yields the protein CASSFQGRVGYTF.

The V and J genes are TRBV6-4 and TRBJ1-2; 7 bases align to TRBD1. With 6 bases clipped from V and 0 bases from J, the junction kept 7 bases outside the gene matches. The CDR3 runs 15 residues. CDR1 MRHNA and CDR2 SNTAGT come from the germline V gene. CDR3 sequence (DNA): TGTGCCAGCAGGCCACAGGGGCGGCCTAACTATGGCTACACCTTC. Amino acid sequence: CASRPQGRPNYGYTF.

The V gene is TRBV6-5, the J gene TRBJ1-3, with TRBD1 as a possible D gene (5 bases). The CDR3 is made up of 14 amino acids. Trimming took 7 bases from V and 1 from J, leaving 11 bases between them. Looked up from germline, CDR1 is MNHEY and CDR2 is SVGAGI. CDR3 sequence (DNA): TGTGCCAGCACCAAGGACATTTCTGGAAACACCATATATTTT. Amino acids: CASTKDISGNTIYF.